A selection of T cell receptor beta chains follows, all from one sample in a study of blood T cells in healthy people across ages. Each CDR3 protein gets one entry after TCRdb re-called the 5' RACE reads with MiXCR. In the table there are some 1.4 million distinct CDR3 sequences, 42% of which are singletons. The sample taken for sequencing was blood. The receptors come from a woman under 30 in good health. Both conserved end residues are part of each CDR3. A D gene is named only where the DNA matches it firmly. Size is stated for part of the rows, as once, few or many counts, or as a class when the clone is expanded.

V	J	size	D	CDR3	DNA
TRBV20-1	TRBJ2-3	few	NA	CSARPPAGGGTDTQYF	TGCAGTGCTAGACCCCCCGCGGGCGGGGGCACAGATACGCAGTATTTT
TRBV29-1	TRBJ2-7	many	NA	CSVFYREGYEQYF	TGCAGCGTTTTCTACAGGGAAGGTTACGAGCAGTACTTC
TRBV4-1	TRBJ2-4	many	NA	CASSPRDIIENIQYF	TGCGCCAGCAGCCCCCGGGACATCATCGAAAACATTCAGTACTTC
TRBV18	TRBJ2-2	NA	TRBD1	CASSPQTGLATGELFF	TGTGCCAGCTCACCGCAGACAGGGCTCGCCACCGGGGAGCTGTTTTTT
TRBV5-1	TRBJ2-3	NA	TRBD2	CASSRVLTSGSGDTQYF	TGCGCCAGCAGCCGTGTACTGACTAGCGGGAGCGGAGATACGCAGTATTTT
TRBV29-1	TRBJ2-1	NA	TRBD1	CSTGTGVSYNEQFF	TGCAGCACGGGGACAGGAGTTTCCTACAATGAGCAGTTCTTC
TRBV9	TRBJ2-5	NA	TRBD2	CASSQPRVGGEKTQYF	TGTGCCAGCAGCCAGCCTAGAGTTGGGGGGGAGAAGACCCAGTACTTC
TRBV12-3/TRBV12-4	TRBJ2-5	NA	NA	CASLRGGSETQYF	TGTGCCAGCCTAAGGGGGGGCTCAGAGACCCAGTACTTC
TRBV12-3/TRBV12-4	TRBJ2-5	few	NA	CASSFAGLGKETQYF	TGTGCCAGCAGTTTCGCGGGGCTGGGGAAAGAGACCCAGTACTTC
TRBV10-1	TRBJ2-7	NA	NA	CASSESVGRGRYEQYF	TGCGCCAGCAGTGAGTCGGTCGGACGGGGAAGATACGAGCAGTACTTC
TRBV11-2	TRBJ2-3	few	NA	CASSLLLGSTDTQYF	TGTGCCAGCAGCTTGCTCCTAGGGAGCACAGATACGCAGTATTTT
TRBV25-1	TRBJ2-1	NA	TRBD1	CVSSEGTGGWNEQFF	TGTGTCAGCAGTGAAGGGACAGGGGGCTGGAATGAGCAGTTCTTC
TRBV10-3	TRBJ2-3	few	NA	CAISVGEGTDTQYF	TGTGCCATCAGTGTAGGGGAGGGCACAGATACGCAGTATTTT
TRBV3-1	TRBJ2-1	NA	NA	CASSPQGGVGDEQFF	TGTGCCAGCAGCCCCCAGGGCGGGGTCGGGGATGAGCAGTTCTTC
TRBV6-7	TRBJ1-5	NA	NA	CASSYQTRLGDRISNQPQHF	TGTGCCAGCAGTTATCAAACAAGGCTGGGCGACAGGATCAGCAATCAGCCCCAGCATTTT
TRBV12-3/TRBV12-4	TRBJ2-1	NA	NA	CASGTGFYNEQFF	TGTGCCAGCGGAACGGGGTTCTACAATGAGCAGTTCTTC
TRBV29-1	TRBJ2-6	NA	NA	CSGGDRGANVLTF	TGCAGCGGAGGGGATCGTGGGGCCAACGTCCTGACTTTC
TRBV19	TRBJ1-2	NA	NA	CASSLVGEPAYGYTF	TGTGCCAGTAGCCTTGTCGGCGAACCCGCTTATGGCTACACCTTC
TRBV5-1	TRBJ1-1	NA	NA	CAGSYQGTEAFF	TGCGCCGGCAGCTATCAAGGCACTGAAGCTTTCTTT
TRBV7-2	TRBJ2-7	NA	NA	CASSSRLAERSYEQYF	TGTGCCAGCAGCTCCCGACTGGCCGAAAGGTCCTACGAGCAGTACTTC
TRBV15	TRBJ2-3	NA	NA	CATSSFTDTQYF	TGTGCCACCAGCAGTTTTACAGATACGCAGTATTTT
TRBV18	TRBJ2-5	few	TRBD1	CASSPGQDQETQYF	TGTGCCAGCTCACCCGGACAGGACCAAGAGACCCAGTACTTC
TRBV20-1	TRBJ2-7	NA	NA	CSARKGGESSYNEQYF	TGCAGTGCACGCAAAGGAGGCGAGAGCTCCTACAATGAGCAGTACTTC
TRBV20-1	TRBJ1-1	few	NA	CSATFGAGDTEAFF	TGCAGTGCTACCTTTGGGGCTGGAGACACTGAAGCTTTCTTT
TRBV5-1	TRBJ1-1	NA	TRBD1	CASSTRTGGLRTEAFF	TGCGCCAGCAGCACCCGGACAGGGGGATTGAGAACTGAAGCTTTCTTT
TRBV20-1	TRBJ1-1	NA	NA	CSALRLGGGTEAFF	TGCAGTGCCCTTAGATTGGGGGGGGGCACTGAAGCTTTCTTT
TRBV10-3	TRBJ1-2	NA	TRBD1	CAISVDRNGGYTF	TGTGCCATCAGTGTGGACAGGAATGGAGGATACACCTTC
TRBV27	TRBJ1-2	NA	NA	CASSLRGGSQGYTF	TGTGCCAGCAGTCTCAGGGGTGGGAGTCAAGGCTACACCTTC
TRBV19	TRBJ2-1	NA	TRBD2	CASSPRGGDGVREQFF	TGTGCCAGTAGCCCCCGTGGGGGGGATGGAGTGCGTGAGCAGTTCTTC
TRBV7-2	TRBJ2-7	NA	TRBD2	CASSTTSGTAYEQYF	TGTGCCAGCAGCACCACTAGCGGGACTGCCTACGAGCAGTACTTC
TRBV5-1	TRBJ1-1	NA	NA	CASSLTTGPSQSTEAFF	TGCGCCAGCAGCCTTACTACAGGGCCCTCGCAGAGCACTGAAGCTTTCTTT
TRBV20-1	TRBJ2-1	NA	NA	CSASSGLGVNEQFF	TGCAGTGCTAGTTCGGGGTTAGGAGTCAATGAGCAGTTCTTC
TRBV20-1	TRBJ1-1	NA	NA	CSASPLTGSSSEAFF	TGCAGTGCTAGTCCTCTCACAGGGTCAAGTTCCGAAGCTTTCTTT
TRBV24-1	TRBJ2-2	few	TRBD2	CATRGTSGTGELFF	TGTGCCACCAGGGGGACTAGCGGAACCGGGGAGCTGTTTTTT
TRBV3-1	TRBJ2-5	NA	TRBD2	CASSQGTSGSQETQYF	TGTGCCAGCAGCCAAGGGACTAGCGGGAGTCAAGAGACCCAGTACTTC
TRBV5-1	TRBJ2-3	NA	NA	CASSSGTNADTQYF	TGCGCCAGCAGCTCCGGGACGAATGCTGATACGCAGTATTTT
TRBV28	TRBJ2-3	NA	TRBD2	CASSLREGRGTDTQYF	TGTGCCAGCAGTTTAAGGGAGGGTAGGGGCACAGATACGCAGTATTTT
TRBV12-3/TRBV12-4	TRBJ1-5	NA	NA	CASSVRAEETQHF	TGTGCCAGCAGTGTAAGGGCAGAAGAGACCCAGCATTTT
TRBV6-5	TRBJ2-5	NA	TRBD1	CARDDRGLRSQYF	TGTGCCAGGGACGACAGGGGCCTGCGTTCTCAGTACTTC
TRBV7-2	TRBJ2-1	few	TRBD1	CASSERQGAYNEQFF	TGTGCCAGCAGCGAGAGACAGGGGGCCTACAATGAGCAGTTCTTC
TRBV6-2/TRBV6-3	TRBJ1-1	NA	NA	CAGRQSMNTEAFF	TGTGCCGGTAGACAGTCGATGAACACTGAAGCTTTCTTT
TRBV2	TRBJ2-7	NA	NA	CASSVTGEQYF	TGTGCCAGCAGTGTAACAGGGGAGCAGTACTTC
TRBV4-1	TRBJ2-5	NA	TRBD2	CASSQLGETSGMDEQYF	TGCGCCAGCAGCCAGCTGGGAGAGACTAGCGGGATGGATGAGCAGTACTTC
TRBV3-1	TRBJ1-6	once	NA	CASSQDYPSSSYNSPLHF	TGTGCCAGCAGCCAAGATTATCCCTCGAGCTCCTATAATTCACCCCTCCACTTT
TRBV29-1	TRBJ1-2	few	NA	CSAGQSSIYGYTF	TGCAGCGCGGGACAATCAAGTATCTATGGCTACACCTTC
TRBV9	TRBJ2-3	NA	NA	CASSIGSDTQYF	TGTGCCAGCAGTATAGGGTCAGATACGCAGTATTTT
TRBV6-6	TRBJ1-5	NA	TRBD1	CASSAPGQGVQPQHF	TGTGCCAGCAGTGCTCCGGGACAGGGGGTTCAGCCCCAGCATTTT
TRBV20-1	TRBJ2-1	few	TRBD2	CSASGLAGGAYNEQFF	TGCAGTGCGAGTGGACTAGCGGGAGGAGCCTACAATGAGCAGTTCTTC
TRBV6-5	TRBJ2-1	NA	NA	CASSTKGNEQFF	TGTGCCAGCAGCACAAAAGGCAATGAGCAGTTCTTC
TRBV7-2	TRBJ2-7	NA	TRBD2	CASSRVPGLAGEQYF	TGTGCCAGCAGCCGTGTCCCGGGACTAGCGGGCGAGCAGTACTTC
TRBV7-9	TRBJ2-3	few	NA	CASSLNGGKRYF	TGTGCCAGCAGCTTAAACGGGGGTAAAAGGTATTTT
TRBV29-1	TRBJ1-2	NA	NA	CSVDEGADHYGYTF	TGCAGCGTTGATGAAGGGGCGGATCACTATGGCTACACCTTC
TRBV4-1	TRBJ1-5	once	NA	CASSQDGHRSQHF	TGCGCCAGCAGCCAAGACGGACACCGGTCCCAGCATTTT
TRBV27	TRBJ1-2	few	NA	CASSLSRGPGANYGYTF	TGTGCCAGCAGTTTAAGCCGGGGACCAGGGGCTAACTATGGCTACACCTTC
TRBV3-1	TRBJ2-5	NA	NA	CASSQGLQGTGVQYF	TGTGCCAGCAGCCAAGGCTTGCAGGGCACGGGGGTCCAGTACTTC
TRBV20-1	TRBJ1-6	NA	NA	CSASEGPLHF	TGCAGTGCTAGTGAGGGACCCCTCCACTTT
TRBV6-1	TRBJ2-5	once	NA	CATAGYNEQYF	TGTGCCACCGCAGGATACAATGAGCAGTACTTC
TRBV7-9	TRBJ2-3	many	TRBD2	CASSLGAAGGADTQYF	TGTGCCAGCAGCTTAGGTGCAGCGGGAGGAGCAGATACGCAGTATTTT
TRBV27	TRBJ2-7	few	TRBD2	CASSPFPGLADYEQYF	TGTGCCAGCAGTCCATTTCCGGGACTAGCAGATTACGAGCAGTACTTC